Listed below are T cell receptor beta chains from one sample, sequenced in a study of blood T cell repertoires in COVID-19. Here immunoSEQ multiplex PCR was the method, and the copy in TCRdb shows in-frame clones only, minus some. The sample shows some 74,000 clones, more than 75% of them seen only once. Sequenced material: peripheral blood. These receptor sequences come from a human donor in a cohort sampled during active COVID-19. CDR3s include the opening cysteine and the closing phenylalanine or tryptophan. The order of the fields is J gene, V gene, CDR3 protein.

j_gene: TRBJ2-1
v_gene: TRBV30
CDR3aa: CAWDSGGRNEQFF

j_gene: TRBJ1-2
v_gene: TRBV4-1
CDR3aa: CASSQIGQGVYGYTF

j_gene: TRBJ2-1
v_gene: TRBV5-1
CDR3aa: CASSFGGGAFSGNEQFF

j_gene: TRBJ1-1
v_gene: TRBV6-2/TRBV6-3
CDR3aa: CASSYLGQSEAFF

j_gene: TRBJ2-5
v_gene: TRBV18
CDR3aa: CASSRDRQGWETQYF

j_gene: TRBJ2-1
v_gene: TRBV7-3
CDR3aa: CASSLTFSSGGAYSYNEQFF

j_gene: TRBJ2-2
v_gene: TRBV6-2/TRBV6-3
CDR3aa: CASSQGRTGELFF

j_gene: TRBJ1-2
v_gene: TRBV15
CDR3aa: CATSRDSRDYGYTF

j_gene: TRBJ2-7
v_gene: TRBV3-1/TRBV3-2
CDR3aa: CASSPGQGVTYEQYF

j_gene: TRBJ2-7
v_gene: TRBV19
CDR3aa: CASSNRGQNSYEQYF

j_gene: TRBJ1-3
v_gene: TRBV11-3
CDR3aa: CASSLGTAARFGNTIYF

j_gene: TRBJ2-3
v_gene: TRBV3-1/TRBV3-2
CDR3aa: CASSQDTGRLGTQYF

j_gene: TRBJ2-3
v_gene: TRBV7-9
CDR3aa: CASSWFSEGTDTQYF

j_gene: TRBJ1-5
v_gene: TRBV30
CDR3aa: CAWTQGWGDQPQHF

j_gene: TRBJ2-5
v_gene: TRBV14
CDR3aa: CASSQRADKGAVETQYF

j_gene: TRBJ1-3
v_gene: TRBV2
CDR3aa: CASSEEAPRFGNTIYF

j_gene: TRBJ2-7
v_gene: TRBV7-6
CDR3aa: CASSLTDRDPYEQYF

j_gene: TRBJ1-2
v_gene: TRBV7-2
CDR3aa: CASSLEAGFRRGYTF

j_gene: TRBJ2-1
v_gene: TRBV30
CDR3aa: CAWGPGQTGHEQFF

j_gene: TRBJ2-6
v_gene: TRBV9
CDR3aa: CASSVGGAGANVLTF

j_gene: TRBJ2-1
v_gene: TRBV5-1
CDR3aa: CASRLAGVREQFF

j_gene: TRBJ1-2
v_gene: TRBV5-1
CDR3aa: CASSPDGGPGANYGYTF

j_gene: TRBJ2-1
v_gene: TRBV18
CDR3aa: CASSQEAGGSYNEQFF

j_gene: TRBJ1-6
v_gene: TRBV10-3
CDR3aa: CAISDLSGRSSPLHF